A few counts support the clone carrying this T cell receptor beta chain. Its antigen is as yet unknown. These data belong to a study of early T cells in non-severe SARS-CoV-2 infection. Whole-study results and caveats: VDJdb matching, biased toward anti-spike CD8 responses, missed private and CD4 specificities.

Individual cDNA molecules received unique molecular identifiers during library preparation. TCRdb reprocessed the 5' RACE reads via MiXCR and lists one record per CDR3 protein. Altogether around 100,000 distinct CDR3 sequences are present, approximately 14% being singletons, with the ten largest covering about 5.7%. The CDR3 runs to 16 residues. The J segment lost 3 bases and the V segment lost 6 bases, leaving 17 bases of the junction unmatched. The V gene's germline CDR1 is SQVTM and CDR2 ANQGSEA. The TCR comes from an adult who was a healthcare worker with PCR-confirmed SARS-CoV-2 infection or an uninfected control (not recorded which). This chain links TRBV29-1 with TRBJ2-7; 7 bases agree with TRBD2. The sequenced sample consisted of whole blood. The CDR3 reads CSVRGVEGGPDYEQYF. The CDR3 DNA reads as TGCAGCGTCCGGGGGGTGGAGGGAGGTCCGGACTACGAGCAGTACTTC.